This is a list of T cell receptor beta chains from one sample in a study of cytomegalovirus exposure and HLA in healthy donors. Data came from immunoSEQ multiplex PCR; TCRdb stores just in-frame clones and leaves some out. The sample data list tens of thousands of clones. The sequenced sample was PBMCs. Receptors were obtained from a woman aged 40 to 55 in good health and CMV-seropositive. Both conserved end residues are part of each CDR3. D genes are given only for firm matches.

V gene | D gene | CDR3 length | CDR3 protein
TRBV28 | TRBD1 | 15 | CASSLPGTGADTQYF
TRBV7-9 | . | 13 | CASSAIRGSPLHF
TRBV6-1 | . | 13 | CASMGSGTYEQYF
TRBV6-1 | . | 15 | CASSAIGGAGGELFF
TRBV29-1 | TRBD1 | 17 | CSVEGPGQSGTGNTIYF
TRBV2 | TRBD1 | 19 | CASSVVYGRQGAPGSPLHF
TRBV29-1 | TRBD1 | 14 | CSVDTQQGNYGYTF
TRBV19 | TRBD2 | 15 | CASTDLAGGFGEQFF
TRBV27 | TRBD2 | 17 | CASRPVVLALSTDTRYF
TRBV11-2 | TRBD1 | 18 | CASSSKTGFSLADYGYTF
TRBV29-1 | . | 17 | CSAADDLISGMNTEAFF
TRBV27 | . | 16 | CASSPTSLIFNYGYTF
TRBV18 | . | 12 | CASSPPIGASFF
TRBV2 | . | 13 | CASGNTANYGYTF
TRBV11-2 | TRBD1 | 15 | CASSPGQANNYGYTF
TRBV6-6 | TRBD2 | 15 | CASSWTSGSYNEQFF
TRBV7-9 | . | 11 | CASSPNYEQYF
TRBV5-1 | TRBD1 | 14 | CASSRTGGNEKLFF
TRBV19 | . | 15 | CASTSQAGSGNTIYF
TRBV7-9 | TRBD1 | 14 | CASSLVGQGVFQFF
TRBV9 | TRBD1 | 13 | CASSGTGGTEAFF
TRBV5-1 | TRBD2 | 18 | CASSFPFLVERGRDEQFF
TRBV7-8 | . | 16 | CASSSLLGDLNTEAFF
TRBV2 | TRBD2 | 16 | CASSLIPGLETDTQYF
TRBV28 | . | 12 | CASSFFEYEQYF
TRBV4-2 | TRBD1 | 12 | CASSQGQGGYTF
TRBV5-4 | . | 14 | CASSLAGTQETQYF
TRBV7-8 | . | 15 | CASSFPTGVTGELFF
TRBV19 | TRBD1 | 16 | CASSTRTGGPNYGYTF
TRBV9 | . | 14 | CASSELGGTDTQYF